This passage covers 9 T cell receptor beta chains from one sample sequenced in a study of T cells in Graves' hyperthyroidism and ophthalmopathy. What was amplified from RNA transcripts were TCR beta CDR3 regions. First-round RT-PCR with HTBI primers amplified the TCR CDR3 region. One entry per CDR3 protein results from TCRdb running MiXCR on the multiplex PCR reads. The data contain over 250,000 distinct CDR3 sequences, approximately 14% of them singletons. Input material: blood. The source of these receptors is a woman aged 40 to 49 with Graves' ophthalmopathy.

This clonotype has a count of ten or more. The chain employs TRBV30 and TRBJ1-2, with 7 bases matching TRBD1. Germline trimming cut 1 base from V and 6 bases from J; bases unmatched to any gene: 2. Germline V gene sequence: CDR1 GTSNPN, CDR2 SVGIG (reference sequence). This CDR3 contains 12 residues. This CDR3 reads CAWSETGDGYTF. CDR3 in DNA: TGTGCCTGGAGTGAAACAGGGGATGGCTACACCTTC.

Many counts were recorded for this clonotype. The gene calls are TRBV20-1 and TRBJ2-1, with 8 bases fitting TRBD1. This CDR3 region has 15 residues. The V gene end was trimmed by 4 bases and the J gene end by 3 bases; junction bases not matched to a gene: 8. Germline CDR1 DFQATT, CDR2 SNEGSKA (reference sequence). CDR3 DNA: TGCAGTGCTATATATACGGGACAGGACTACAATGAGCAGTTCTTC. Amino acids: CSAIYTGQDYNEQFF.

In its sample, this clonotype was seen many times. J is TRBJ2-3 and V is TRBV5-6; 9 nucleotides match TRBD2. Germline CDR1 SGHDT, CDR2 YYEEEE. The CDR3 totals 16 residues. J lost 2 bases, V lost 0 bases, and 4 bases had no gene match. In DNA form, the CDR3 reads TGTGCCAGCAGCTTGGTAGCGGGAGAACTCACAGATACGCAGTATTTT. Translation gives CASSLVAGELTDTQYF.

This clonotype showed up many times. This chain connects TRBV30 to TRBJ2-1, with a tentative D call TRBD1 (6 bases). V was clipped by 0 bases and J by 10 bases, with 10 bases between them. CDR3 length: 12 residues. Germline loops: CDR1 GTSNPN, CDR2 SVGIG (reference sequence). CDR3 loop: CAWSVGGGEQFF. CDR3 nucleotides: TGTGCCTGGAGTGTTGGTGGGGGCGAGCAGTTCTTC.

This clonotype appeared many times. This chain uses TRBV6-5 with TRBJ2-3; D possibly corresponds to TRBD2 (6 bases). This CDR3 contains 16 residues. V was pared by 2 bases and J by 0 bases, with 12 bases between. Germline V CDR1 and CDR2: MNHEY, SVGAGI. CDR3 sequence reads: CASSYPDGGSTDTQYF. The DNA of the CDR3 is TGTGCCAGCAGTTACCCCGACGGGGGTAGCACAGATACGCAGTATTTT.

In its sample, this clonotype was seen many times. This rearrangement joins TRBV6-6 to TRBJ2-7; 10 nucleotides align to TRBD1. The germline CDR1 and CDR2 sequences are MNHNY and SVGAGI (reference sequence). V gave up 2 bases and J gave up 6 bases; unmatched junction bases: 4. There are 14 residues in the CDR3. In DNA form, the CDR3 reads TGTGCCAGCAGTTACAGGGACAGGGGTTTCGAGCAGTACTTC. It codes for CASSYRDRGFEQYF.

This clonotype was detected a few times. The chain joins TRBV4-1 to TRBJ2-7; D not certain. With 1 base removed from V and 7 bases from J, the gap between germline ends came to 20 bases. Germline lookup yields CDR1 MGHRA and CDR2 YSYEKL. This CDR3 region has 16 residues. In DNA form, the CDR3 reads TGCGCCAGCAGCCAAGTGGGCCCGGGCTCGAATGGTGAGCAGTACTTC. Translation gives CASSQVGPGSNGEQYF.

The chain is built from TRBV5-6 and TRBJ1-6; no clear D. Germline loops: CDR1 SGHDT, CDR2 YYEEEE. The germline V and J ends were trimmed by 3 bases and 14 bases, with 12 bases remaining between them. The CDR3 consists of 12 residues. The CDR3: CASSSTGIALHF. The CDR3 region has the DNA TGTGCCAGCAGCTCGACCGGTATAGCCCTCCACTTT. The whole variable domain, remainder taken from reference TRBV5-6 and TRBJ1-6, is DAGVTQSPTHLIKTRGQQVTLRCSPKSGHDTVSWYQQALGQGPQFIFQYYEEEERQRGNFPDRFSGHQFPNYSSELNVNALLLGDSALYLCASSSTGIALHFGNGTRLTVT.

The chain carries TRBV7-8 and TRBJ1-6; tentative D call: TRBD1 (6 bases). Trimming removed 4 bases from V and 5 bases from J, with 18 bases in between. The CDR3 totals 17 residues. Germline V lookup: CDR1 SGHVS, CDR2 FQNEAQ. CDR3 residues: CASSSRGLGQDNSPLHF. For the CDR3, the DNA is TGTGCCAGCAGCTCAAGGGGTCTGGGACAAGATAATTCACCCCTCCACTTT.